Presented here are 21 T cell receptor beta chains from one specimen sequenced in a study of T cells after yellow fever vaccination. TCRdb used MiXCR to reprocess the 5' RACE reads, holding one entry per CDR3 protein. This table holds about 68,000 distinct CDR3 sequences, over 6.5% found once. The sample in question was CD8+ T cells sorted from PBMCs, obtained 45 days after the first yellow fever vaccination. The source is a man aged 18-30 years who received the YFV17D yellow fever vaccine.

In its sample, this clonotype was seen many times. The DNA for the CDR3 is TGTGCCAGCAGTGTAGACAGCTATGGCTACACCTTC. Amino acids: CASSVDSYGYTF. The chain links TRBV12-3 or TRBV12-4 to TRBJ1-2, with D perhaps matching TRBD1 (5 bases). The V and J ends lost 5 bases and 4 bases respectively, with 8 bases between them. The CDR3 has 12 residues.

The rearrangement links TRBV10-2 to TRBJ1-6; TRBD1 agrees at 7 bases. The CDR3 is 13 amino acids. The germline CDR1 and CDR2 sequences are WSHSY and SAAADI. The junction had 7 bases not matched to a gene; V was cut back by 9 bases and J by 8 bases. CDR3 residues: CASGGQIDSPLHF. CDR3 nucleotides: TGCGCCAGTGGGGGACAGATCGATTCACCCCTCCACTTT.

This clonotype showed up just a few times. The V and J genes are TRBV7-8 and TRBJ2-2; no firm D call. The CDR3 loop spans 18 amino acids. The V end lost 3 bases, the J end lost 6 bases, and 23 bases lay between the germline ends. CDR1 is SGHVS, CDR2 FQNEAQ, per germline. In DNA form, the CDR3 reads TGTGCCAGCAGCTTGCCCAAGCTGCCTAGGTCGGGTGCCGGGGAGCTGTTTTTT. It is translated as CASSLPKLPRSGAGELFF.

This clonotype was observed many times. The gene calls are TRBV9 and TRBJ1-1, with 7 bases lining up with TRBD1. Germline V CDR1 and CDR2: SGDLS, YYNGEE. The V and J ends lost 4 bases and 0 bases, in that order; junction bases with no gene match: 9. The CDR3 has 16 amino acids. The CDR3 reads CASSPWTGGMNTEAFF. CDR3 nucleotides: TGTGCCAGCAGCCCCTGGACAGGAGGTATGAACACTGAAGCTTTCTTT. The variable domain in full, completed from reference TRBV9 and TRBJ1-1, reads DSGVTQTPKHLITATGQRVTLRCSPRSGDLSVYWYQQSLDQGLQFLIQYYNGEERAKGNILERFSAQQFPDLHSELNLSSLELGDSALYFCASSPWTGGMNTEAFFGQGTRLTVV.

This clonotype has more than one count but fewer than ten. The chain has TRBV6-5 and TRBJ1-1, with D perhaps matching TRBD1 (6 bases). CDR3 size: 14 residues. Germline lookup yields CDR1 MNHEY and CDR2 SVGAGI. V lost 0 bases and J 8 bases, leaving 13 bases between the germline ends. The DNA of the CDR3 is TGTGCCAGCAGTTACTCGATGGAGGGGGAGGAAGCTTTCTTT. This sequence encodes CASSYSMEGEEAFF.

This clonotype was seen many times. The genes are TRBV4-1 and TRBJ2-2, with 11 bases fitting TRBD2. CDR3 length: 15 amino acids. Germline V gene data show CDR1 as MGHRA and CDR2 as YSYEKL. J was trimmed by 8 bases and V by 4 bases; bases with no gene match: 6. This chain's CDR3 is CASSRTSGLRGELFF. The CDR3 coding sequence is TGCGCCAGCAGCCGGACTAGCGGGCTGCGGGGGGAGCTGTTTTTT.

This clonotype occurred many times. The chain's CDR3 is CASSQQHRTYQETQYF. Written as DNA, the CDR3 is TGCGCCAGCAGCCAACAACACAGGACGTACCAAGAGACCCAGTACTTC. The chain recombines TRBV4-1 with TRBJ2-5; possible D gene TRBD1, 5 bases. This CDR3 has 16 residues. Germline-derived CDR1 and CDR2 are MGHRA and YSYEKL. Trimming left V 2 bases short and J 0 bases short, with 13 bases between.

This clonotype was recorded many times. J is TRBJ1-2 and V is TRBV12-3 or TRBV12-4, with 8 bases identical to TRBD1. Germline trimming cut 8 bases from V and 6 bases from J; bases unmatched to any gene: 8. CDR3 length equals 13 residues. CDR3 protein: CASRSGQVHGYTF. In DNA form, the CDR3 reads TGTGCCAGCCGATCGGGACAGGTTCATGGCTACACCTTC.

This clonotype was counted ten times or more. The V and J genes are TRBV6-2 or TRBV6-3 and TRBJ2-7; a possible D gene is TRBD1 (6 bases). CDR1 is MNHEY and CDR2 is SVGEGT in the germline V gene. Trimming pared 6 bases from V and 3 bases from J, leaving 15 bases between. This CDR3 spans 14 amino acids. The CDR3 sequence: CASRTSRDIYEQYV. Here the CDR3 DNA reads TGTGCCAGCAGGACGAGCCGGGACATCTACGAGCAGTACGTC.

This clonotype was detected many times. V gene TRBV29-1 combines with J gene TRBJ2-3; maybe TRBD1 (5 bases). Deletions cut 6 bases from V and 1 base from J, with 14 bases between. Germline values: CDR1 SQVTM, CDR2 ANQGSEA. The CDR3 has 14 amino acids. For the CDR3, the DNA is TGCAGCGTGGCCTTAGACAGCCGCACAGATACGCAGTATTTT. It codes for CSVALDSRTDTQYF.

This clonotype was recorded many times. The chain combines TRBV4-1 with TRBJ2-7; D is perhaps TRBD2 (5 bases). Looked up from germline, CDR1 is MGHRA and CDR2 is YSYEKL. CDR3 length equals 14 residues. Trimming took off 1 base at V and 0 bases at J, with 7 bases between the two ends. The CDR3 is CASSQGRPSYEQYF. The CDR3 bases are TGCGCCAGCAGCCAAGGGAGGCCCTCCTACGAGCAGTACTTC.

This clonotype was detected many times. This chain joins TRBV27 and TRBJ2-1; 9 nucleotides agree with TRBD2. CDR1 MNHEY and CDR2 SMNVEV come from the germline V gene (reference sequence). With 4 bases clipped from V and 12 bases from J, the junction kept 4 bases outside the gene matches. The CDR3 sequence is 12 residues long. The CDR3 DNA is TGTGCCAGCAGTTCTAGCGGGGAATGGCAGTTCTTC. The encoded protein is CASSSSGEWQFF.

This clonotype was found many times. The rearrangement uses TRBV5-1 and TRBJ2-5; D ambiguous. Germline CDR1 reads SGHRS; CDR2 reads YFSETQ. Trimming left V 4 bases short and J 2 bases short, with 9 bases between. The CDR3 spans 13 residues. Here the CDR3 DNA reads TGCGCCAGCAGCCAAGACTGGCAAGAGACCCAGTACTTC. Translated, it gives CASSQDWQETQYF.

This clonotype was found a few times. The chain recombines TRBV27 with TRBJ2-7; D unresolved. The CDR3 loop spans 15 amino acids. Germline CDR1 reads MNHEY; CDR2 reads SMNVEV (reference sequence). V lost 0 bases and J 1 base, leaving 10 bases between the germline ends. CDR3: CASSLSPGPSYEQYF. The CDR3 DNA is TGTGCCAGCAGTTTATCCCCCGGGCCTTCCTACGAGCAGTACTTC.

This clonotype was observed a single time. V is TRBV6-5 and J is TRBJ1-1; no reliable D call. Trimming shortened V by 2 bases and J by 1 base, and 8 bases separated the two germline ends. The germline V gene encodes CDR1 MNHEY and CDR2 SVGAGI. The CDR3 runs to 14 residues. The CDR3 spells CASSYEQENTEAFF. In DNA form, the CDR3 reads TGTGCCAGCAGTTACGAGCAGGAGAACACTGAAGCTTTCTTT.

The chain joins TRBV6-1 to TRBJ2-5; 8 bases align to TRBD1. V was clipped by 8 bases and J by 5 bases; unmatched bases: 13. The CDR3 consists of 15 residues. Per the germline V gene, CDR1 is MNHNS and CDR2 is SASEGT. Here the CDR3 DNA reads TGTGCCAGCTCCCTGCGTGGGACAGGCCTGGAGACCCAGTACTTC. Protein product: CASSLRGTGLETQYF.

At least ten counts were recorded for this clonotype. The J gene is TRBJ2-1, the V gene TRBV27; a possible D gene is TRBD2 (5 bases). From germline, CDR1 is MNHEY and CDR2 SMNVEV (reference sequence). V was pared by 8 bases and J by 6 bases, with 14 bases between. The CDR3 totals 13 residues. The DNA for the CDR3 is TGTGCCAGCCGGGGTCTTCGGGTCAATGAGCAGTTCTTC. Residues: CASRGLRVNEQFF.

This clonotype was detected ten times or more. The gene calls are TRBV20-1 and TRBJ2-7, with 7 bases fitting TRBD2. This CDR3 comprises 13 residues. Trimming cost V 3 bases and J 1 base; bases outside gene matches: 3. CDR1 is DFQATT and CDR2 is SNEGSKA in the germline V gene (reference sequence). CDR3 amino acids: CSARGGGSYEQYF. Here the CDR3 DNA reads TGCAGTGCTAGGGGCGGGGGATCCTACGAGCAGTACTTC.

The rearrangement joins TRBV7-9 to TRBJ1-3; D gene uncertain. This CDR3 region has 15 residues. Germline V CDR1 and CDR2: SEHNR, FQNEAQ (reference sequence). V lost 2 bases and J 2 bases, leaving 10 bases between the germline ends. The CDR3 sequence is CASSLTFGAGNTIYF. The CDR3 region has the DNA TGTGCCAGCAGCTTAACCTTTGGGGCTGGAAACACCATATATTTT.

The chain links TRBV4-1 to TRBJ2-1; D could derive from TRBD1 or TRBD2 (6 bases each). Deletions cut 1 base from V and 5 bases from J, with 15 bases between. Germline CDR1 and CDR2: MGHRA and YSYEKL. CDR3 size: 16 residues. The CDR3 loop is CASSQAALRGDNEQFF. CDR3 nucleotide sequence: TGCGCCAGCAGCCAAGCCGCCCTTAGGGGGGACAATGAGCAGTTCTTC.

Ten or more counts support this clonotype. The chain uses TRBV18 and TRBJ1-2; the D is unclear. The V end was cut by 0 bases, the J end by 4 bases, with 12 bases between. The CDR3 runs to 15 residues. Germline V lookup: CDR1 KGHSH, CDR2 LQKENI. CDR3 amino acids: CASSPPEGWSYGYTF. CDR3 nucleotides: TGTGCCAGCTCACCACCGGAGGGTTGGAGCTATGGCTACACCTTC. The full variable domain, rest sourced from reference TRBV18 and TRBJ1-2, is NAGVMQNPRHLVRRRGQEARLRCSPMKGHSHVYWYRQLPEEGLKFMVYLQKENIIDESGMPKERFSAEFPKEGPSILRIQQVVRGDSAAYFCASSPPEGWSYGYTFGSGTRLTVV.